The following is a T cell receptor beta chain sequence with its context. Antigen: not known. This entry comes from a study of vaccination and CD4 T cells after COVID-19. Study in general: The authors exposed cells to overlapping spike peptides derived from SARS-CoV-2, HCoV-NL63, HCoV-OC43 and HCoV-229E.

Indicated treatment: approximately nine-day PBMC culture with coronavirus spike peptide pools or control peptides (ViraFEST assay). Cultured CD4+ T cells had their DNA profiled by the Oncomine TCR Beta short-read assay. TCRdb ran MiXCR on the PCR reads and lists one entry per CDR3 protein. The sample carries around 18,000 distinct CDR3 sequences, roughly 48% recorded once. The CDR3 extends over 15 amino acids. Trimming stripped 5 bases from V and 2 bases from J, with 15 bases between. Germline CDR1 reads MDHEN; CDR2 reads SYDVKM. The material was CD4+ T cells from blood, cultured in vitro, obtained before SARS-CoV-2 vaccination. The rearrangement joins TRBV28 to TRBJ1-2; D perhaps matches TRBD1 (5 bases). This TCR was recovered from a human donor who had recovered from COVID-19. In DNA, the CDR3 is TGTGCCAGCAGTATCGGACAAGCAGCCAACTATGGCTACACCTTC. It yields the protein CASSIGQAANYGYTF.